The 10 T cell receptor beta chains given below trace back to one sample, sequenced in a study of T cells after posttransplantation cyclophosphamide (dated by TCRdb to about 2016). Library generation was performed with the immunoSEQ multiplex PCR assay. The table was pulled from immuneACCESS by TCRdb, which kept in-frame rearrangements only. Such tables lose some clones; where checked, under half of the loss comes from unresolved V genes, and the rest has no known cause. Within this sample are 25,000 to 30,000 clones, with 70% to 90% of them counted one time only. The ten largest account for around 3.5% of the sample. Sequencing was done on a sample of PBMCs. The receptors shown here come from a man aged 50-60 years.

The genes are TRBV11-2 and TRBJ1-2; D may be TRBD1 (6 bases). Germline CDR1 reads SGHAT; CDR2 reads FQNNGV. The CDR3 length is 15 residues. The V end was cut by 5 bases, the J end by 8 bases, with 21 bases between. DNA of the CDR3: TGTGCCAGCAGCATGTGGCAGGGTGAGACAGGAGGCTACACCTTC. Translating gives CASSMWQGETGGYTF.

This chain links TRBV28 with TRBJ2-7; D not resolved. CDR3 length: 12 amino acids. V shed 4 bases and J shed 2 bases, with 6 bases lying between them. Per germline, CDR1 MDHEN and CDR2 SYDVKM. DNA of the CDR3: TGTGCCAGCAGTTCGAGTGCCTACGAGCAGTACTTC. This codes for CASSSSAYEQYF.

The J gene is TRBJ1-4, the V gene TRBV10-3; TRBD1 is a possible D gene (5 bases). Looked up from germline, CDR1 is ENHRY and CDR2 is SYGVKD. Trimming shortened V by 4 bases and J by 8 bases, and 11 bases separated the two germline ends. The CDR3 contains 13 residues. The CDR3 protein is CAISVQGGEKLFF. Written as DNA, the CDR3 is TGTGCCATCAGTGTGCAGGGCGGCGAAAAACTGTTTTTT.

CDR3 protein: CASSFTGYGYTF. The CDR3 DNA is TGTGCCAGCAGCTTTACAGGGTATGGCTACACCTTC. This chain links TRBV5-5 with TRBJ1-2, with D tentatively TRBD1 (6 bases). The germline gives CDR1 SGHKS, CDR2 YYEKEE (reference sequence). This CDR3 has 12 amino acids. The V end was cut by 2 bases, the J end by 5 bases, with 7 bases between. The entire variable domain, with the rest obtained from reference TRBV5-5 and TRBJ1-2, is as follows: DAGVTQSPTHLIKTRGQQVTLRCSPISGHKSVSWYQQVLGQGPQFIFQYYEKEERGRGNFPDRFSARQFPNYSSELNVNALLLGDSALYLCASSFTGYGYTFGSGTRLTVV.

The chain joins TRBV5-5 to TRBJ1-4, with unresolved D. Trimming pared 6 bases from V and 7 bases from J, leaving 7 bases between. The germline V gene has CDR1 SGHKS and CDR2 YYEKEE (reference sequence). CDR3 length: 11 amino acids. The CDR3: CASTLGEKLFF. CDR3 DNA sequence: TGTGCCAGCACCCTCGGTGAAAAACTGTTTTTT.

Here the CDR3 DNA reads TGTGCCAGCAGCTTCATTGGGGGCCTCTCCTACGAGCAGTACTTC. Encoded protein: CASSFIGGLSYEQYF. The chain recombines TRBV7-2 with TRBJ2-7; tentative D call: TRBD1 (6 bases). Germline-derived CDR1 and CDR2 are SGHTA and FQGNSA. CDR3 size: 15 residues. Trimming pared 3 bases from V and 0 bases from J, leaving 12 bases between.

The chain combines TRBV9 with TRBJ1-5; weak D call: TRBD1 (5 bases). Trimming left V 3 bases short and J 3 bases short, with 7 bases between. The CDR3 spans 13 residues. From germline, CDR1 is SGDLS and CDR2 YYNGEE. CDR3 nucleotides: TGTGCCAGCAGCGGGACATCCAATCAGCCCCAGCATTTT. This sequence encodes CASSGTSNQPQHF.

The rearrangement uses TRBV4-2 and TRBJ1-5; a possible D gene is TRBD1 (6 bases). CDR3 size: 15 residues. The germline V gene encodes CDR1 LGHNA and CDR2 YNFKEQ. V shed 0 bases and J shed 5 bases, with 11 bases lying between them. CDR3 coding DNA: TGTGCCAGCAGCCAAGACGGGGGGCGCGATCAGCCCCAGCATTTT. It encodes CASSQDGGRDQPQHF.

The rearrangement joins TRBV4-1 to TRBJ1-2; 8 nucleotides align to TRBD1. The CDR3 is 14 amino acids. Germline assignment: CDR1 MGHRA and CDR2 YSYEKL. J lost 6 bases, V lost 0 bases, and 3 bases had no gene match. The CDR3: CASSQDPGQDGYTF. The CDR3 region has the DNA TGCGCCAGCAGCCAAGATCCGGGACAGGATGGCTACACCTTC.

This sequence joins TRBV9 and TRBJ2-1, with TRBD1 matching 7 bases. V lost 5 bases, J lost 6 bases, and 8 bases stayed unmatched. The CDR3 is 14 residues long. Germline V gene sequence: CDR1 SGDLS, CDR2 YYNGEE. The CDR3 DNA follows: TGTGCCAGCAGGGAAGAAGGGGGCGGCAATGAGCAGTTCTTC. Residues: CASREEGGGNEQFF.